The rows below give T cell receptor beta chains drawn from one sample of a study of OX40 agonist ivuxolimab in advanced cancers. Method: immunoSEQ multiplex PCR; TCRdb's copy keeps in-frame clones and lacks some. The data show approximately 33,000 clones, roughly nine tenths seen once. This specimen was CD4+ or CD8+ T cells sorted from blood, taken in a trial of the OX40 agonist ivuxolimab. These receptors originate from an adult with an advanced solid tumor such as melanoma, head and neck, liver or kidney cancer. Both conserved end residues are part of each CDR3. Fields, in order: D gene, J gene, clone size, V gene, CDR3 protein, CDR3 DNA. D genes are given only for firm matches. Size is omitted from some rows. Given values are once, few, many or a class for expanded clones.

TRBD1 TRBJ2-2 NA TRBV5-5 CASSLFGDSNTGELFF TGTGCCAGCAGCTTGTTCGGGGACAGCAACACCGGGGAGCTGTTTTTT
TRBD1 TRBJ1-5 NA TRBV4-1 CASSPQGAGGNQPQHF TGCGCCAGCAGCCCGCAGGGGGCAGGCGGCAATCAGCCCCAGCATTTT
TRBD1 TRBJ2-3 once TRBV15 CATSRERDSFTDTQYF TGTGCCACCAGCAGAGAACGGGACAGTTTCACAGATACGCAGTATTTT
NA TRBJ1-5 NA TRBV5-8 CASSFINNFSNQPQHF TGTGCCAGCAGCTTCATTAACAACTTTAGCAATCAGCCCCAGCATTTT
NA TRBJ2-2 NA TRBV28 CASSFRGELFF TGTGCCAGCAGTTTCCGGGGGGAGCTGTTTTTT
TRBD1 TRBJ1-1 medium-sized TRBV18 CASSPDRGAEAFF TGTGCCAGCTCACCCGACAGGGGCGCTGAAGCTTTCTTT
NA TRBJ1-4 once TRBV5-6 CASSSAVDQGEKLFF TGTGCCAGCAGCTCCGCCGTAGACCAAGGTGAAAAACTGTTTTTT
NA TRBJ2-7 NA TRBV11-2 CASSRRDSYYEQYF TGTGCCAGCAGCAGACGGGACTCCTACTACGAGCAGTACTTC
TRBD1 TRBJ2-5 NA TRBV9 CASSVGQGGSVGETQYF TGTGCCAGCAGCGTAGGACAGGGCGGTTCCGTGGGGGAGACCCAGTACTTC
TRBD1 TRBJ2-3 NA TRBV11-2 CASSFRDRGRLTDTQYF TGTGCCAGCAGCTTCCGGGACAGGGGGCGCTTGACAGATACGCAGTATTTT
NA TRBJ2-7 NA TRBV6-5 CASSKVSGSSYEQYF TGTGCCAGCAGTAAAGTTAGTGGGAGCTCCTACGAGCAGTACTTC
TRBD2 TRBJ2-5 NA TRBV7-6 CASSTGLAGVETQYF TGTGCCAGCAGCACGGGACTAGCGGGAGTGGAGACCCAGTACTTC
NA TRBJ2-7 NA TRBV2 CASSAVVHEQYF TGTGCCAGCAGCGCGGTAGTCCACGAGCAGTACTTC
NA TRBJ2-5 NA TRBV4-1 CASSQVPDQETQYF TGCGCCAGCAGCCAAGTTCCGGACCAAGAGACCCAGTACTTC
TRBD2 TRBJ2-3 NA TRBV4-2 CASSQREGEADTQYF TGTGCCAGCAGCCAGCGGGAGGGTGAGGCAGATACGCAGTATTTT
NA TRBJ2-7 NA TRBV7-2 CASSRAYEQYF TGTGCCAGCAGCAGGGCCTACGAGCAGTACTTC
TRBD1 TRBJ2-7 once TRBV5-1 CASSLKTGGMYEQYF TGCGCCAGCAGCTTGAAAACAGGGGGCATGTACGAGCAGTACTTC
TRBD2 TRBJ2-1 NA TRBV11-2 CASSISGRDNEQFF TGTGCCAGCAGCATAAGCGGGAGGGACAATGAGCAGTTCTTC
NA TRBJ2-2 NA TRBV4-3 CASSQGSSPRGGELFF TGCGCCAGCAGCCAAGGGTCTAGCCCACGGGGCGGGGAGCTGTTTTTT
NA TRBJ2-2 NA TRBV4-3 CASSQAGAGELFF TGCGCCAGCAGCCAAGCGGGAGCCGGGGAGCTGTTTTTT
TRBD1 TRBJ2-3 NA TRBV4-1 CASSHGQGSTDTQYF TGCGCCAGCAGCCACGGACAGGGCTCCACAGATACGCAGTATTTT
TRBD1 TRBJ2-1 NA TRBV4-1 CASSQARQGGNEQFF TGCGCCAGCAGCCAAGCCCGACAGGGGGGTAATGAGCAGTTCTTC